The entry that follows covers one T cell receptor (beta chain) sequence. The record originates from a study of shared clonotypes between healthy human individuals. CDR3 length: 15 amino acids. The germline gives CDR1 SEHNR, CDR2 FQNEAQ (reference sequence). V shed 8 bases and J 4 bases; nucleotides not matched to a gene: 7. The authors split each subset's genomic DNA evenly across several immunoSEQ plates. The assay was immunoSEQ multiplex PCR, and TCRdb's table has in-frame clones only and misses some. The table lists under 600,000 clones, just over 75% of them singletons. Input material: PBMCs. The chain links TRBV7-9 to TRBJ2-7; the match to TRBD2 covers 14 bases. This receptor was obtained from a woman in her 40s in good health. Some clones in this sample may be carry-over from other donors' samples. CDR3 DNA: TGTGCCAGCGGTCCGGGACTAGCGGGAGAATACGAGCAGTACTTC. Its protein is CASGPGLAGEYEQYF.